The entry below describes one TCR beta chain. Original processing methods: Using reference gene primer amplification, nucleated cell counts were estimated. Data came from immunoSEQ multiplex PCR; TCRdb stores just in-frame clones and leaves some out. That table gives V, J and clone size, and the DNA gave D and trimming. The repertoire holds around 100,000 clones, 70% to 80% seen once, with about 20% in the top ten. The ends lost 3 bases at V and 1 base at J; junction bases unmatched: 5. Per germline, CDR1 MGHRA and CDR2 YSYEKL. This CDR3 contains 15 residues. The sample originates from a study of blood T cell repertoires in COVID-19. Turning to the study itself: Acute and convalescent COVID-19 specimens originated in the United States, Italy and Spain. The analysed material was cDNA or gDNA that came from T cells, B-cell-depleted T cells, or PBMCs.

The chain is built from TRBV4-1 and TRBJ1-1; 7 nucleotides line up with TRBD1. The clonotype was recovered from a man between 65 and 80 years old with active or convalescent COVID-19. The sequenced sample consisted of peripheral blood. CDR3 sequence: CASSHSWTGNTEAFF. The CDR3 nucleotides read TGCGCCAGCAGCCATAGCTGGACAGGGAACACTGAAGCTTTCTTT.